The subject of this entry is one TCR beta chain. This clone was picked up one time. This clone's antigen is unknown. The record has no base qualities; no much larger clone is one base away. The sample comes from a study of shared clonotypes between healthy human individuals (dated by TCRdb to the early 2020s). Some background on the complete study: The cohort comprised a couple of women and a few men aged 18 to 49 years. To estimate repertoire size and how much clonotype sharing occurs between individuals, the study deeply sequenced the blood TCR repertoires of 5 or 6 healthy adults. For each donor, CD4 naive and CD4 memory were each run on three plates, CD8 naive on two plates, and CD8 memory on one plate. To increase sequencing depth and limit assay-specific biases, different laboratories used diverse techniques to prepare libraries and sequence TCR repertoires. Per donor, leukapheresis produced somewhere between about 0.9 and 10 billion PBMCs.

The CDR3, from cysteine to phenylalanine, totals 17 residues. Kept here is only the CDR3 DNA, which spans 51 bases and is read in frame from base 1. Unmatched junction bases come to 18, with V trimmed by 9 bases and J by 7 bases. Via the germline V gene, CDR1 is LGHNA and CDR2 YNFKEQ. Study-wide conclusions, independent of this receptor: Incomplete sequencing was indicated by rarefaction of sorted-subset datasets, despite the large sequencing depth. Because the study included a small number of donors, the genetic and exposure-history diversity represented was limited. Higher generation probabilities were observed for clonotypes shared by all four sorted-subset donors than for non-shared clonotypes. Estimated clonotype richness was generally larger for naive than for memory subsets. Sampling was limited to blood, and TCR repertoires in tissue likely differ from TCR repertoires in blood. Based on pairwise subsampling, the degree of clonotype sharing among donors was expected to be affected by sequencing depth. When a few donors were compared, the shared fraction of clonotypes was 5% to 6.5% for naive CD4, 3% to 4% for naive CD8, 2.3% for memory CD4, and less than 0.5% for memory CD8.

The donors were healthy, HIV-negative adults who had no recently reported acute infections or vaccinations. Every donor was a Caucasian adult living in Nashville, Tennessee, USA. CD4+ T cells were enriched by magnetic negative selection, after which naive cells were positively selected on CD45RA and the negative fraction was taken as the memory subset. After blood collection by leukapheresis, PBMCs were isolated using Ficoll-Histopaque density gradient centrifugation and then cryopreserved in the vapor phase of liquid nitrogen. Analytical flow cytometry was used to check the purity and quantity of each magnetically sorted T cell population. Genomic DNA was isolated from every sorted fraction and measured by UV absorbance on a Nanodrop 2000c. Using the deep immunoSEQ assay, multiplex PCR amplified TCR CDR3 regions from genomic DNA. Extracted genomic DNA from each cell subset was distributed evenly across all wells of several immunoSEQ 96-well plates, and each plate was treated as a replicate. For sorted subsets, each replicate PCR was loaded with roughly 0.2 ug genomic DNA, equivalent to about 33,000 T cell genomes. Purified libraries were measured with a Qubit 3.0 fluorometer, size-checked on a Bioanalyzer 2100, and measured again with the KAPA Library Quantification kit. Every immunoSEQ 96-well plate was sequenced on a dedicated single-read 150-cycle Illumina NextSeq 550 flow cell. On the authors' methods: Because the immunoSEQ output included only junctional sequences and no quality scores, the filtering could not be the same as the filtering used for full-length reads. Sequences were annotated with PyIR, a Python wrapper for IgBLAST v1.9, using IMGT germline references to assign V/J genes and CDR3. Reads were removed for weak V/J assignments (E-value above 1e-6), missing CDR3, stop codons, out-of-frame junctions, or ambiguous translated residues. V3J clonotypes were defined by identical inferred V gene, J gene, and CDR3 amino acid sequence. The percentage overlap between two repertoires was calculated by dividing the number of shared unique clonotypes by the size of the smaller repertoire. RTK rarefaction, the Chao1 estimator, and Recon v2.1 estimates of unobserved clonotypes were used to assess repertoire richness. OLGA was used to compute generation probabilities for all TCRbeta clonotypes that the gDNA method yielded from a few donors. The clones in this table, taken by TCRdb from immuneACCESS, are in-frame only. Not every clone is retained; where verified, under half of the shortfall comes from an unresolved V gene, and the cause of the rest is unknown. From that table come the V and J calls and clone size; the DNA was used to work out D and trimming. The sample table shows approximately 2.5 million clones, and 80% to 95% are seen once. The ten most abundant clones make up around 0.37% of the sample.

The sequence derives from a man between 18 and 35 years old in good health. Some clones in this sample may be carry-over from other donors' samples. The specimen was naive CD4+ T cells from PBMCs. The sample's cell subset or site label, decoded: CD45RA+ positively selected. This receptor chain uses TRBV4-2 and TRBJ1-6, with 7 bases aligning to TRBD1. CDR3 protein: CASRWAGDSGRNSPLHF. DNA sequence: TGTGCCAGTCGATGGGCGGGGGACAGCGGGAGAAATTCACCCCTCCACTTT.